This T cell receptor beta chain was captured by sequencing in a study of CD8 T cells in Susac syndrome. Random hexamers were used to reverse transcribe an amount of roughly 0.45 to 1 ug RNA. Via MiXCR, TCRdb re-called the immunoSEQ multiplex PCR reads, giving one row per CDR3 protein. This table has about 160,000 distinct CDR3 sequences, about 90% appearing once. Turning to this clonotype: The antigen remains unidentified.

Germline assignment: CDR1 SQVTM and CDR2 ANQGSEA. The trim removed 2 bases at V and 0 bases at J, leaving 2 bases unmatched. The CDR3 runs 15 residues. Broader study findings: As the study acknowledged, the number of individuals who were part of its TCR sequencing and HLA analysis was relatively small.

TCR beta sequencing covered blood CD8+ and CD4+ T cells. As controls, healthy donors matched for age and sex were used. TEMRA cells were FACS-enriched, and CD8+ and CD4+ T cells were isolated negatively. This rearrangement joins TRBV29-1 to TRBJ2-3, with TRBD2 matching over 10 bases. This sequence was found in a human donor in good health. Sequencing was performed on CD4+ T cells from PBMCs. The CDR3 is CSVELAGGSTDTQYF. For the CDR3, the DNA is TGCAGCGTTGAATTAGCGGGAGGTAGCACAGATACGCAGTATTTT.